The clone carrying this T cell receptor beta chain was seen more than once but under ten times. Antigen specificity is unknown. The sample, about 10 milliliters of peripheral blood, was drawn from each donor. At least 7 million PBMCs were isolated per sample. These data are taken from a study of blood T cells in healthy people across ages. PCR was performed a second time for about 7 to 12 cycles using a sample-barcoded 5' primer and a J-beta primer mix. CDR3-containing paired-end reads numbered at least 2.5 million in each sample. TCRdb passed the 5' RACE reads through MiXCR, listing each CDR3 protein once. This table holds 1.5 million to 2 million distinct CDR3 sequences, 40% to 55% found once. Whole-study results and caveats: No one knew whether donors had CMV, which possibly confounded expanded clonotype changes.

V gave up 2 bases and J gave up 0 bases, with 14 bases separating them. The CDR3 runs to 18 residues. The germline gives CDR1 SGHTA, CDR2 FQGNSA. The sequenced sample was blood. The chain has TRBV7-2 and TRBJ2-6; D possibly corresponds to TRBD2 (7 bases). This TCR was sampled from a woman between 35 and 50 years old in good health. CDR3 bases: TGTGCCAGCAGCTTAAGGGGGGGGGTCCTCTCTGGGGCCAACGTCCTGACTTTC. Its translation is CASSLRGGVLSGANVLTF.